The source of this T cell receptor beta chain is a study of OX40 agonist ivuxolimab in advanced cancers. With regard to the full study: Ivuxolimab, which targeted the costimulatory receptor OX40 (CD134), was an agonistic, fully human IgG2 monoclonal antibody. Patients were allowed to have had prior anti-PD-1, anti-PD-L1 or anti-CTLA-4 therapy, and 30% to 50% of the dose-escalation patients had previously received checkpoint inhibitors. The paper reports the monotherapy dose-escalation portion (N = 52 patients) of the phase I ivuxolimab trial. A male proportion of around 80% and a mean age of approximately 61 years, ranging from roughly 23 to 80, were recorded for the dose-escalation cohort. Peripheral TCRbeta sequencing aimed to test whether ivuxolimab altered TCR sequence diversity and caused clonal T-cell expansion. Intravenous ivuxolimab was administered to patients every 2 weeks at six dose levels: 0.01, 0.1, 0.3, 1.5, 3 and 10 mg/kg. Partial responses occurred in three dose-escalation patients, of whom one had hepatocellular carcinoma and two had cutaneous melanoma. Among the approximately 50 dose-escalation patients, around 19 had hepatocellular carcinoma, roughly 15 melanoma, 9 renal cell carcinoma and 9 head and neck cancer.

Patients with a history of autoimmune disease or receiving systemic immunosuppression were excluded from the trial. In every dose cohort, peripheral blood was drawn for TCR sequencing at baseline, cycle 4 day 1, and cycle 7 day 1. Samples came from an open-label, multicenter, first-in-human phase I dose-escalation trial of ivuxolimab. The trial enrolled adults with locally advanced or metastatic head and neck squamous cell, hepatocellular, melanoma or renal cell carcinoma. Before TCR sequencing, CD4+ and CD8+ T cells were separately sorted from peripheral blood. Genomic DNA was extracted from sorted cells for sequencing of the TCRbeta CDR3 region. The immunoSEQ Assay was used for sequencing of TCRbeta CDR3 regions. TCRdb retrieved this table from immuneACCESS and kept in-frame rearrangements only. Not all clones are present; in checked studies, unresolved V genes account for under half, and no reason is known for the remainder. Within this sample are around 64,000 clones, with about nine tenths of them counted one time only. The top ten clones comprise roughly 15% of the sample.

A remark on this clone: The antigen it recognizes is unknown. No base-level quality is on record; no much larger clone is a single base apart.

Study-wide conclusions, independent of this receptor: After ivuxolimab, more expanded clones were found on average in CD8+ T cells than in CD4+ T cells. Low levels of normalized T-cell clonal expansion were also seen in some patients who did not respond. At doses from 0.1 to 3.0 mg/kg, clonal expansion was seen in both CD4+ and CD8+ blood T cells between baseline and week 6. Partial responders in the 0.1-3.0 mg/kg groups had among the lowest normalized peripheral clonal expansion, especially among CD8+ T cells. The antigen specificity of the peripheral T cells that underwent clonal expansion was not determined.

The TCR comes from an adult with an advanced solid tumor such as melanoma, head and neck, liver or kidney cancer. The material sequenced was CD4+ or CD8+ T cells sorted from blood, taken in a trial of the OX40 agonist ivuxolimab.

The CDR3 region has the sequence CATWGQGANEQYF. The nucleotide sequence is TGTGCCACCTGGGGACAGGGTGCCAACGAGCAGTACTTC. The receptor chain draws on TRBV10-3 and TRBJ2-7, with 9 middle bases fitting TRBD1. V is trimmed back by 10 bases and J by 5 bases, and the junction contains 9 bases that no gene match accounts for. The germline V gene sets CDR1 to ENHRY and CDR2 to SYGVKD. The CDR3 spans 13 residues, from the cysteine through the phenylalanine. Just the 39-base CDR3 DNA is kept, in frame starting at base 1.